The 27 T cell receptor beta chains presented below share a single source sample, sequenced in a study of T cells in women clearing cervical HPV infection (dated by TCRdb to 2016 to 2019). Library preparation used the immunoSEQ multiplex PCR assay. What TCRdb holds here is the immuneACCESS table cut down to in-frame rearrangements. Part of the clones is not present; checked against another copy, under half of the missing clones reflect an unresolved V gene, and the others are unexplained. The sample table on file contains tens of thousands of clones. Of the sample, about 22% is held by the ten largest clones. Sequenced: blood buffy coat. The origin of the receptors is a woman aged 18-69 years with a cervical HPV16 infection that either progressed to CIN3+ or cleared (not recorded which).

A note on this clone: With the read ending 3 residues before the CDR3 end, the germline J gene is used to fill in that end. J is TRBJ2-1 and V is TRBV6-1, with 8 nucleotides matching TRBD2. The V and J ends lost 2 bases and 8 bases, in that order; junction bases with no gene match: 8. The length of the CDR3 is 15 residues. The germline gives CDR1 MNHNS, CDR2 SASEGT. The CDR3 loop is CASSEWVGGEDEQFF. The sequenced CDR3 bases are TGTGCCAGCAGTGAATGGGTCGGGGGGGAAGATGAG.

As concerns this clone: The missing CDR3 end, 3 residues past where the read stops, is filled in from the germline J gene. This chain uses TRBV20-1 with TRBJ1-6; TRBD1 matches 10 bases. The CDR3 contains 15 residues. The germline gives CDR1 DFQATT, CDR2 SNEGSKA (reference sequence). The ends lost 1 base at V and 6 bases at J; junction bases unmatched: 3. CDR3 sequence: CSARGGTGANSPLHF. Incomplete CDR3 DNA: TGCAGTGCTAGAGGGGGGACAGGGGCTAATTCACCC.

Points on this clone: The read terminates 3 residues before the CDR3 end, so the remaining end is supplied by the germline J gene. The V and J genes are TRBV6-1 and TRBJ2-3, with a tentative D call TRBD1 (6 bases). The CDR3 contains 16 residues. V dropped 2 bases and J dropped 1 base, with 13 bases sitting between them. From germline, CDR1 is MNHNS and CDR2 SASEGT. The CDR3 reads CASSEFPGQRTDTQYF. The DNA read from the CDR3 is TGTGCCAGCAGTGAATTCCCGGGACAACGCACAGATACG.

Details on this clone: The missing CDR3 end, 3 residues past where the read stops, is filled in from the germline J gene. The rearrangement links TRBV18 to TRBJ2-2, with D tentatively TRBD2 (6 bases). Germline V lookup: CDR1 KGHSH, CDR2 LQKENI. This CDR3 comprises 16 residues. Partial CDR3 DNA: TGTGCCAGCTCACCGACGGGTCTCGGAGGGGCCAACGTG. Protein product: CASSPTGLGGANV. The full CDR3 sequence reads CASSPTGLGGANVLFF.

Comments on this clone: The read ends 3 residues early relative to the CDR3; the germline J gene fills the gap. The V gene is TRBV19, the J gene TRBJ2-7, with 7 bases identical to TRBD2. The germline CDR1 and CDR2 sequences are LNHDA and SQIVND (reference sequence). The CDR3 sequence is 13 residues long. V lost 5 bases to trimming and J lost 5 bases; unmatched junction nucleotides: 6. The CDR3 loop is CASSELGGNEQYF. CDR3 DNA, as far as it was read: TGTGCCAGTAGTGAACTGGGGGGGAACGAG.

On this clone itself: The sequence runs out 3 residues before the end of the CDR3; the remainder is reconstructed from the germline J gene. The chain uses TRBV2 and TRBJ1-2; TRBD1 is a possible D gene (5 bases). Per the germline V gene, CDR1 is SNHLY and CDR2 is FYNNEI. Trimming shortened V by 3 bases and J by 3 bases, and 8 bases separated the two germline ends. This CDR3 is 13 amino acids long. CDR3 region: CASSDAGDYGYTF. CDR3 DNA (partial): TGTGCCAGCAGTGACGCGGGGGACTATGGC.

Note on this clone: Coverage ceases 3 residues before the CDR3 finishes, and the germline J gene fills in the end. The chain uses TRBV6-4 and TRBJ2-2, with 12 bases fitting TRBD2. J was trimmed by 4 bases and V by 0 bases; bases with no gene match: 0. Germline CDR1 and CDR2: MRHNA and SNTAGT. This CDR3 comprises 16 residues. The CDR3 is CASSDSTSGSTGELFF. The covered CDR3 bases are TGTGCCAGCAGTGACTCGACTAGCGGGAGCACCGGGGAG.

As concerns this clone: The read is 3 residues too short to cover the CDR3 end, so that end is filled in from the germline J gene. The chain recombines TRBV18 with TRBJ1-2, with TRBD1 matching over 7 bases. CDR1 is KGHSH and CDR2 is LQKENI in the germline V gene. This CDR3 spans 14 amino acids. CDR3 protein: CASSPQQGGNDYTF. The DNA read from the CDR3 is TGTGCCAGCTCACCACAGCAGGGGGGCAATGAC.

A remark on this clone: The sequence runs out 3 residues before the end of the CDR3; the remainder is reconstructed from the germline J gene. The sample holds other DNA sequences that translate to the same CDR3. The chain combines TRBV19 with TRBJ1-3; 7 bases map to TRBD1. The CDR3 has 18 residues. V was clipped by 5 bases and J by 0 bases; unmatched bases: 13. Looked up from germline, CDR1 is LNHDA and CDR2 is SQIVND (reference sequence). This chain's CDR3 is CASSGEGALLSSGNTIYF. The CDR3 bases that were read are TGTGCCAGTAGTGGAGAGGGGGCCCTCCTCAGCTCTGGAAACACC.

A note on this clone: The read gets to within 3 residues of the CDR3 end, and the germline J gene fills in the rest. The genes are TRBV5-1 and TRBJ2-3, with 7 bases matching TRBD1. From germline, CDR1 is SGHRS and CDR2 YFSETQ. The CDR3 runs 16 residues. The DNA read from the CDR3 is TGCGCCAGCAGCAGATTAACAGGGGTCGGGCAAGAGACG. This gives the protein CASSRLTGVGQET. The full CDR3 protein is CASSRLTGVGQETQYF.

Remarks on this clone: The sequenced fragment ends 3 residues before the CDR3 boundary, so the rest is inferred from the germline J gene. The chain uses TRBV20-1 and TRBJ2-5; 14 nucleotides agree with TRBD2. Germline V gene data show CDR1 as DFQATT and CDR2 as SNEGSKA (reference sequence). The CDR3 is 16 residues long. J gave up 3 bases and V 5 bases, and 8 bases lay outside the gene matches. CDR3 sequence: CSARTSGRIRKETQYF. Incomplete CDR3 DNA: TGCAGTGCTCGGACTAGCGGGAGGATAAGAAAAGAGACC.

With respect to this clone: The CDR3 extends 3 residues past the end of the read, so its final part is completed from the germline J gene. The chain has TRBV7-3 and TRBJ1-1, with D possibly being TRBD1 (5 bases). The ends were cut back, 5 bases at V and 4 bases at J, with 14 bases in the middle. This CDR3 region has 14 residues. The germline V gene encodes CDR1 SGHTA and CDR2 FQGTGA. The CDR3 loop is CASSQGPEATEAFF. The sequenced part of the CDR3 DNA is TGTGCCAGCAGCCAGGGCCCGGAGGCCACTGAA.

With respect to this clone: The read falls 3 residues short of the CDR3 end, and the missing part is taken from the germline J gene. This chain connects TRBV18 to TRBJ2-3, with TRBD2 matching over 11 bases. The V gene's germline CDR1 is KGHSH and CDR2 LQKENI. V trimming: 2 bases; J trimming: 6 bases; junction bases outside the gene matches: 10. The CDR3 has 17 amino acids. CDR3 loop: CASSPVSLAGGLDTQYF. The DNA read from the CDR3 is TGTGCCAGCTCACCAGTTTCCCTAGCGGGAGGCTTGGATACG.

Notes on this clone: The read terminates 3 residues ahead of where the CDR3 ends, so the germline J gene completes it. The rearrangement uses TRBV18 and TRBJ1-2; D might be TRBD1 (5 bases). CDR1 is KGHSH, CDR2 LQKENI, per germline. CDR3 size: 12 residues. V lost 2 bases to trimming and J lost 7 bases, with 8 bases between them. The CDR3 bases that were read are TGTGCCAGCTCACCAGAGGGGCTTGGC. This sequence encodes CASSPEGLG. In full, the CDR3 reads CASSPEGLGYTF. Using reference TRBV18 and TRBJ1-2 for the parts outside the CDR3, the full variable domain is NAGVMQNPRHLVRRRGQEARLRCSPMKGHSHVYWYRQLPEEGLKFMVYLQKENIIDESGMPKERFSAEFPKEGPSILRIQQVVRGDSAAYFCASSPEGLGYTFGSGTRLTVV.

CDR3: CASSLAGYQETQYF. The CDR3 bases that were read are TGCGCCAGCAGCTTAGCAGGGTACCAAGAGACC. V gene TRBV5-1 combines with J gene TRBJ2-5; D perhaps matches TRBD1 (5 bases). The read is 3 residues too short to cover the CDR3 end, so that end is filled in from the germline J gene. CDR1 and CDR2 from the germline V gene are SGHRS and YFSETQ. There are 14 residues in the CDR3. Trimming took 2 bases from V and 0 from J, leaving 8 bases between them.

To note about this clone: With the read ending 3 residues before the CDR3 end, the germline J gene is used to fill in that end. This chain uses TRBV12-3 or TRBV12-4 with TRBJ2-7; D is perhaps TRBD2 (5 bases). The CDR3 has 15 amino acids. Trimming removed 3 bases at V and 2 bases at J, with 14 bases between. The CDR3 region is CASSLVRGIAYEQYF. The sequenced part of the CDR3 DNA is TGTGCCAGCAGTTTGGTACGGGGTATCGCCTACGAG.

Comment on this clone: The read gets to within 3 residues of the CDR3 end, and the germline J gene fills in the rest. The gene calls are TRBV6-1 and TRBJ1-6; D call uncertain. The ends were cut back, 3 bases at V and 10 bases at J, with 7 bases in the middle. The germline V gene encodes CDR1 MNHNS and CDR2 SASEGT. This CDR3 has 12 residues. The sequenced part of the CDR3 DNA is TGTGCCAGCAGTGACCGTCTCTCACCC. Translated: CASSDRLSP. The entire CDR3 sequence reads CASSDRLSPLHF.

This clone shows up as medium-sized by frequency. The sequence runs out 3 residues before the end of the CDR3; the remainder is reconstructed from the germline J gene. This chain connects TRBV12-3 or TRBV12-4 to TRBJ2-4; D perhaps matches TRBD1 (5 bases). V dropped 3 bases and J dropped 0 bases, with 21 bases sitting between them. The CDR3 has 19 residues. The sequenced CDR3 bases are TGTGCCAGCAGTTTTCAAGGGGCGCACCCCGGCTTAGCCAAAAACATT. Translated: CASSFQGAHPGLAKNI. The full CDR3 sequence reads CASSFQGAHPGLAKNIQYF.

As regards this clone: The sequenced fragment ends 3 residues before the CDR3 boundary, so the rest is inferred from the germline J gene. This chain connects TRBV7-9 to TRBJ1-5; no clear D gene. The CDR3 is 12 residues long. V lost 4 bases to trimming and J lost 5 bases, with 6 bases between them. CDR1 is SEHNR and CDR2 is FQNEAQ in the germline V gene (reference sequence). The part of the CDR3 DNA that was read is TGTGCCAGCAGCTCCGTCGATCAGCCC. This sequence encodes CASSSVDQP. The CDR3 in its entirety is CASSSVDQPQHF.

With respect to this clone: The CDR3 extends 3 residues past the end of the read, so its final part is completed from the germline J gene. The chain has TRBV7-9 and TRBJ1-6; 11 bases align to TRBD1. The V and J ends lost 5 bases and 6 bases, in that order; junction bases with no gene match: 0. The CDR3 runs 14 residues. Germline loops: CDR1 SEHNR, CDR2 FQNEAQ (reference sequence). The CDR3 region is CASSGTGGNSPLHF. The CDR3 bases that were read are TGTGCCAGCAGCGGGACAGGGGGTAATTCACCC.

Of note for this clone: The CDR3 is cut off 3 residues early in the read; its end comes from the germline J gene. The chain combines TRBV11-3 with TRBJ2-5; perhaps TRBD1 as D (7 bases). V lost 8 bases to trimming and J lost 3 bases, with 13 bases between them. Germline V lookup: CDR1 SGHNT, CDR2 YENEEA. The CDR3 sequence is 13 residues long. Incomplete CDR3 DNA: TGTGCCAGCGGGTTCAGGGGGGAAGAGACC. Protein sequence: CASGFRGEET. The full CDR3 sequence reads CASGFRGEETQYF.

For this clone: The read terminates 3 residues ahead of where the CDR3 ends, so the germline J gene completes it. The chain links TRBV13 to TRBJ2-5; 7 bases are a match to TRBD1. The CDR3 covers 15 residues. Germline V gene data show CDR1 as PRHDT and CDR2 as FYEKMQ (reference sequence). The J segment lost 3 bases and the V segment lost 3 bases, leaving 7 bases of the junction unmatched. The chain's CDR3 is CASSFINRGEETQYF. CDR3 bases read: TGTGCCAGCAGCTTTATTAACAGGGGTGAAGAGACC. The complete variable domain, with remaining parts taken from reference TRBV13 and TRBJ2-5, reads AAGVIQSPRHLIKEKRETATLKCYPIPRHDTVYWYQQGPGQDPQFLISFYEKMQSDKGSIPDRFSAQQFSDYHSELNMSSLELGDSALYFCASSFINRGEETQYFGPGTRLLVL.

In the case of this clone: The read ends 3 residues before the CDR3 terminus; that terminus is restored from the germline J gene. The rearrangement links TRBV5-1 to TRBJ1-2, with 9 bases aligning to TRBD1. Germline CDR1 is SGHRS and CDR2 is YFSETQ. The CDR3 extends over 14 amino acids. CDR3 loop: CASSPWTGEYGYTF. The covered CDR3 bases are TGCGCCAGCAGCCCATGGACAGGGGAATACGGC.

Concerning this clone itself: The CDR3 is cut off 3 residues early in the read; its end comes from the germline J gene. The rearrangement uses TRBV30 and TRBJ2-3; the match to TRBD1 covers 9 bases. The germline V gene encodes CDR1 GTSNPN and CDR2 SVGIG (reference sequence). There are 15 residues in the CDR3. CDR3 bases read: TGTGCCTGGGACCCTGGGACAGGGAACCAAGAGACG. Translating gives CAWDPGTGNQET. The whole CDR3 region reads CAWDPGTGNQETQYF.

As concerns this clone: The CDR3 extends 3 residues past the end of the read, so its final part is completed from the germline J gene. The rearrangement joins TRBV19 to TRBJ2-3; 7 bases match TRBD2. Germline V gene lookup returns CDR1 LNHDA and CDR2 SQIVND (reference sequence). This CDR3 has 16 amino acids. The CDR3 DNA, read in part, is TGTGCCAGTAGTAAGTGTGTGGCTAGCGGACAAGAGACG. Its protein product is CASSKCVASGQET. The whole CDR3 sequence reads CASSKCVASGQETQYF.

Of note for this clone: The CDR3 end is not reached by the read, which stops 3 residues before it; the germline J gene fills it in. The V call is TRBV7-9, the J call TRBJ1-4, with no clear D. Germline lookup yields CDR1 SEHNR and CDR2 FQNEAQ (reference sequence). The CDR3 extends over 13 amino acids. Between the trimmed V and J ends, which lost 6 bases and 3 bases, there was a span of 8 bases. This CDR3 is CASSSASNEKLFF. The CDR3 bases that were read are TGTGCCAGCAGTTCTGCGTCTAATGAAAAA.

Concerning this clone itself: The read halts 3 residues ahead of the CDR3 end, with the missing end drawn from the germline J gene. This rearrangement joins TRBV19 to TRBJ2-2; possibly TRBD1 for D (5 bases). Trimming removed 5 bases at V and 0 bases at J, with 10 bases between. CDR3 length equals 15 residues. CDR1 is LNHDA, CDR2 SQIVND, per germline (reference sequence). CDR3 loop: CASSPQVTNTGELFF. The DNA read from the CDR3 is TGTGCCAGTAGTCCACAGGTTACGAACACCGGGGAG. The full variable domain, rest sourced from reference TRBV19 and TRBJ2-2, is DGGITQSPKYLFRKEGQNVTLSCEQNLNHDAMYWYRQDPGQGLRLIYYSQIVNDFQKGDIAEGYSVSREKKESFPLTVTSAQKNPTAFYLCASSPQVTNTGELFFGEGSRLTVL.